The 25 T cell receptor beta chains presented below share a single source sample, sequenced in a study of blood T cell repertoires in COVID-19. Here immunoSEQ multiplex PCR was the method, and the copy in TCRdb shows in-frame clones only, minus some. The sample includes 200,000 to 300,000 clones, about 87% of them seen just once. The sequenced sample consisted of PBMCs or T cells enriched from blood (not recorded which). The source of these receptors is a woman under 40 with acute COVID-19.

This chain joins TRBV7-2 and TRBJ2-7; 13 bases fit TRBD2. With 4 bases clipped from V and 5 bases from J, the junction kept 5 bases outside the gene matches. CDR3 length: 15 residues. The germline gives CDR1 SGHTA, CDR2 FQGNSA. The CDR3 sequence is CASSSGLAGVNEQYF. Here the CDR3 DNA reads TGTGCCAGCAGCTCCGGACTAGCGGGGGTAAACGAGCAGTACTTC.

This clone has just one count. This may stem from a read error, because a much larger clone lies one nucleotide away. The same CDR3 arises from other DNA sequences in this sample as well. For the CDR3, the DNA is TGCGCCAGCAGTTTAGGGGCTACAGATACGCAGTATTTT. Residues: CASSLGATDTQYF. This chain connects TRBV5-1 to TRBJ2-3; perhaps TRBD1 as D (5 bases). Per the germline V gene, CDR1 is SGHRS and CDR2 is YFSETQ. Trimming shortened V by 5 bases and J by 3 bases, and 10 bases separated the two germline ends. This CDR3 is 13 amino acids long.

The rearrangement uses TRBV19 and TRBJ2-1; 10 bases map to TRBD2. Trimming removed 1 base from V and 7 bases from J; junction bases left unmatched: 4. Per the germline V gene, CDR1 is LNHDA and CDR2 is SQIVND (reference sequence). The CDR3 sequence is 15 residues long. CDR3 amino acids: CASSIGGLAANEQFF. CDR3 DNA sequence: TGTGCCAGTAGTATAGGTGGACTAGCGGCAAATGAGCAGTTCTTC.

The chain combines TRBV7-9 with TRBJ1-1, with D unclear. The CDR3 length is 15 residues. Germline assignment: CDR1 SEHNR and CDR2 FQNEAQ (reference sequence). Trimming cost V 3 bases and J 5 bases, with 16 bases left between them. CDR3 in DNA: TGTGCCAGCAGCTTTCGAGGGTTGAGGGTAACTGAAGCTTTCTTT. It encodes CASSFRGLRVTEAFF.

The V and J genes are TRBV7-9 and TRBJ1-5; tentative D call: TRBD1 (5 bases). CDR3 length: 14 amino acids. Trimming took off 5 bases at V and 1 base at J, with 9 bases between the two ends. Germline V lookup: CDR1 SEHNR, CDR2 FQNEAQ (reference sequence). DNA for the CDR3: TGTGCCAGCAGCGCCCGGGGGAGCAATCAGCCCCAGCATTTT. Translation gives CASSARGSNQPQHF. The full variable domain, with the rest looked up from reference TRBV7-9 and TRBJ1-5, is DTGVSQNPRHKITKRGQNVTFRCDPISEHNRLYWYRQTLGQGPEFLTYFQNEAQLEKSRLLSDRFSAERPKGSFSTLEIQRTEQGDSAMYLCASSARGSNQPQHFGDGTRLSIL.

The CDR3 nucleotides are TGTGCCAGCAGTTACTGGACAGGGCAGAACACTGAAGCTTTCTTT. Its protein product is CASSYWTGQNTEAFF. The rearrangement uses TRBV6-2 or TRBV6-3 and TRBJ1-1, with TRBD1 matching over 8 bases. The V gene's germline CDR1 is MNHEY and CDR2 SVGEGT. The J segment lost 1 base and the V segment lost 1 base, leaving 2 bases of the junction unmatched. The CDR3 sequence is 15 residues long.

This clone was recorded only once. The chain carries TRBV4-3 and TRBJ1-6, with a weak D call TRBD1 (5 bases). Trimming stripped 0 bases from V and 11 bases from J, with 17 bases between. The CDR3 consists of 16 residues. The germline V gene has CDR1 LGHNA and CDR2 YSLEER. This CDR3 is CASSQDRVLEGAPLHF. The CDR3 DNA reads as TGCGCCAGCAGCCAAGACAGGGTTTTGGAGGGAGCACCCCTCCACTTT.

A few counts support this clone. The chain combines TRBV4-2 with TRBJ1-3; perhaps TRBD1 as D (5 bases). CDR3 length: 15 amino acids. Germline CDR1 LGHNA, CDR2 YNFKEQ. Trimming left V 0 bases short and J 7 bases short, with 13 bases between. For the CDR3, the DNA is TGTGCCAGCAGCCAAGATCGGGGGACGCGGAACACCATATATTTT. Translated, it gives CASSQDRGTRNTIYF.

The CDR3 is CASSLVLAGDNEQFF. Here the CDR3 DNA reads TGTGCCAGCAGCTTAGTACTAGCGGGGGACAATGAGCAGTTCTTC. V gene TRBV7-9 combines with J gene TRBJ2-1; 11 bases line up with TRBD2. The CDR3 spans 15 residues. Germline V CDR1 and CDR2: SEHNR, FQNEAQ (reference sequence). Trimming took 1 base from V and 5 from J; bases not matched to a gene: 1.

This chain uses TRBV7-9 with TRBJ1-1; weak D call: TRBD1 (5 bases). V lost 5 bases and J 3 bases, leaving 7 bases between the germline ends. CDR3 length equals 12 residues. Germline assignment: CDR1 SEHNR and CDR2 FQNEAQ (reference sequence). This CDR3 is CASSPRDTEAFF. The CDR3 DNA follows: TGTGCCAGCAGCCCCAGGGACACTGAAGCTTTCTTT.

The rearrangement joins TRBV27 to TRBJ2-7; TRBD1 matches 7 bases. V gave up 5 bases and J gave up 1 base; unmatched junction bases: 5. CDR3 length: 14 residues. CDR1 and CDR2 (germline): MNHEY, SMNVEV (reference sequence). CDR3 nucleotides: TGTGCCAGCAGTCCTCGGACAGGATCCTACGAGCAGTACTTC. It codes for CASSPRTGSYEQYF.

This clone was detected only a few times. This sequence joins TRBV30 and TRBJ1-5; D remains ambiguous. The germline CDR1 and CDR2 sequences are GTSNPN and SVGIG (reference sequence). Trimming pared 1 base from V and 6 bases from J, leaving 10 bases between. The CDR3 covers 13 residues. CDR3 amino acids: CAWSAGVGQPQHF. In DNA, the CDR3 is TGTGCCTGGAGTGCGGGAGTGGGTCAGCCCCAGCATTTT.

The chain links TRBV7-2 to TRBJ1-1; TRBD1 agrees at 8 bases. CDR3 length: 17 residues. V lost 2 bases to trimming and J lost 0 bases; unmatched junction nucleotides: 8. CDR1 is SGHTA and CDR2 is FQGNSA in the germline V gene. In DNA, the CDR3 is TGTGCCAGCAGCTTACCCAGGGGGCGCGGTGTGAACACTGAAGCTTTCTTT. Translating it yields CASSLPRGRGVNTEAFF.

J is TRBJ2-7 and V is TRBV9; 9 positions agree with TRBD1. Per germline, CDR1 SGDLS and CDR2 YYNGEE. This CDR3 has 14 residues. J was trimmed by 2 bases and V by 5 bases; bases with no gene match: 5. DNA for the CDR3: TGTGCCAGCAGTCCCGGGACAGGGACCTACGAGCAGTACTTC. Its protein product is CASSPGTGTYEQYF. Looking up the rest from reference TRBV9 and TRBJ2-7 gives the full variable domain: DSGVTQTPKHLITATGQRVTLRCSPRSGDLSVYWYQQSLDQGLQFLIQYYNGEERAKGNILERFSAQQFPDLHSELNLSSLELGDSALYFCASSPGTGTYEQYFGPGTRLTVT.

The rearrangement joins TRBV27 to TRBJ1-1; perhaps TRBD1 as D (6 bases). CDR1 is MNHEY and CDR2 is SMNVEV in the germline V gene (reference sequence). V dropped 6 bases and J dropped 1 base, with 18 bases sitting between them. There are 16 residues in the CDR3. The CDR3 nucleotides read TGTGCCAGCAGCGCAACCTCCGTACAGGGGAACACTGAAGCTTTCTTT. It translates to CASSATSVQGNTEAFF.

The chain links TRBV25-1 to TRBJ2-2, with D perhaps matching TRBD2 (7 bases). In germline, CDR1 is MGHDK, CDR2 SYGVNS. V shed 3 bases and J shed 3 bases, with 14 bases lying between them. This CDR3 region has 16 residues. For the CDR3, the DNA is TGTGCCAGCAGTGATTATGGGGGGGCGGACACCGGGGAGCTGTTTTTT. Residues: CASSDYGGADTGELFF.

The chain employs TRBV5-1 and TRBJ2-1, with 7 bases lining up with TRBD1. V shed 0 bases, J shed 6 bases, and the junction held 6 bases outside the gene matches. Looked up from germline, CDR1 is SGHRS and CDR2 is YFSETQ. This CDR3 is 15 amino acids long. The CDR3 DNA sequence: TGCGCCAGCAGCTTGGAAGGGGGCTTAGGCAATGAGCAGTTCTTC. Protein sequence: CASSLEGGLGNEQFF.

The V call is TRBV6-5, the J call TRBJ2-7, with a tentative D call TRBD2 (6 bases). Germline CDR1 MNHEY, CDR2 SVGAGI. The V end was cut by 6 bases, the J end by 1 base, with 10 bases between. The CDR3 consists of 13 residues. The CDR3 here is CASRSSGSYEQYF. CDR3 in DNA: TGTGCCAGCAGATCCAGCGGGTCCTACGAGCAGTACTTC.

The chain carries TRBV7-9 and TRBJ1-2, with D possibly being TRBD1 (6 bases). This CDR3 contains 16 residues. Trimming stripped 5 bases from V and 4 bases from J, with 20 bases between. Looked up from germline, CDR1 is SEHNR and CDR2 is FQNEAQ (reference sequence). The DNA of the CDR3 is TGTGCCAGCAGCCCCGGAGGTCAGGGGCACGGCTATGGCTACACCTTC. It encodes CASSPGGQGHGYGYTF.

The rearrangement joins TRBV6-5 to TRBJ1-6; D is possibly TRBD1 (5 bases). From germline, CDR1 is MNHEY and CDR2 SVGAGI. The CDR3 sequence is 15 residues long. With 6 bases removed from V and 9 bases from J, the gap between germline ends came to 18 bases. The CDR3 sequence: CASSPDSFYGSPLHF. The CDR3 DNA sequence: TGTGCCAGCAGCCCCGACAGTTTTTATGGTTCACCCCTCCACTTT.

The chain uses TRBV3-1 (or the pseudogene TRBV3-2) and TRBJ2-4; D unclear. Germline V CDR1 and CDR2: LGHDT, YNNKEL (reference sequence). V was trimmed by 0 bases and J by 8 bases, leaving 11 bases between them. The CDR3 is 14 residues long. In DNA, the CDR3 is TGTGCCAGCAGCCAAGATACTCCTCGGGACATTCAGTACTTC. Translation gives CASSQDTPRDIQYF.

The CDR3, as DNA: TGTGCCAGCAGCTTAGCTTTTGTTTCGGCAGATACGCAGTATTTT. It translates to CASSLAFVSADTQYF. The chain joins TRBV7-9 to TRBJ2-3; the D is unclear. The CDR3 spans 15 residues. Germline CDR1 reads SEHNR; CDR2 reads FQNEAQ (reference sequence). V lost 0 bases, J lost 4 bases, and 11 bases lay in between.

The chain couples TRBV5-1 to TRBJ2-7; D is undetermined. Germline V lookup: CDR1 SGHRS, CDR2 YFSETQ. Trimming stripped 0 bases from V and 2 bases from J, with 9 bases between. The CDR3 runs 14 residues. The CDR3 DNA is TGCGCCAGCAGCTTGGAGTCAGTTGCCTACGAGCAGTACTTC. This sequence encodes CASSLESVAYEQYF.

V gene TRBV2 combines with J gene TRBJ1-1; D not resolved. The CDR3 is made up of 15 amino acids. The V gene's germline CDR1 is SNHLY and CDR2 FYNNEI. V lost 2 bases and J lost 1, with 11 bases in between. The CDR3 spells CASSERRLENTEAFF. For the CDR3, the DNA is TGTGCCAGCAGTGAAAGGCGGCTCGAGAACACTGAAGCTTTCTTT. Combining the CDR3 with reference TRBV2 and TRBJ1-1 gives the whole variable domain EPEVTQTPSHQVTQMGQEVILRCVPISNHLYFYWYRQILGQKVEFLVSFYNNEISEKSEIFDDQFSVERPDGSNFTLKIRSTKLEDSAMYFCASSERRLENTEAFFGQGTRLTVV.

The chain joins TRBV5-1 to TRBJ2-5; 8 nucleotides line up with TRBD1. The CDR3 extends over 14 amino acids. Trimming at V came to 5 bases and at J to 2 bases, leaving 5 bases not matched to a gene. CDR1 SGHRS and CDR2 YFSETQ come from the germline V gene. CDR3 in DNA: TGCGCCAGCAGTCGGGACAGGACGCAAGAGACCCAGTACTTC. Amino acids: CASSRDRTQETQYF.